This T cell receptor beta chain was sequenced in a study of T cell responses to AZD1222 COVID-19 vaccine. General study points: Most donors were white British, females outnumbered males, and clonal diversity was possibly underestimated. There were repertoire samples only from the period after the peak T cell response. Just six or seven AZD1222 recipients tested seropositive at baseline.

The assay was immunoSEQ multiplex PCR, and TCRdb's table has in-frame clones only and misses some. This sample has fewer than 120,000 clones; about 88% occur once, and the top ten carry 1.6%. Notes on this clone: Its antigen is not known.

This sequence originates from an adult in good health. The material sequenced was peripheral blood, taken on day 0 of AZD1222 vaccination.

The CDR3 loop reads CASSLGERQINQPQHF. Here the CDR3 DNA reads TGTGCCAGCTCACTCGGAGAGAGACAGATCAATCAGCCCCAGCATTTT. The gene calls are TRBV18 and TRBJ1-5, with a weak D call TRBD1 (5 bases). Germline V gene lookup returns CDR1 KGHSH and CDR2 LQKENI. The V end was cut by 4 bases, the J end by 3 bases, with 16 bases between. This CDR3 has 16 residues.